There are many counts of the clone carrying this TCR beta chain. Its specificity is unknown. The CDR3 length is 15 residues. The germline CDR1 and CDR2 sequences are MGHDK and SYGVNS. V shed 11 bases and J shed 1 base, with 17 bases lying between them. The data belong to a study of T-cell reconstitution after alpha-beta-depleted transplantation in children. Preparation of the TCRbeta library involved a method that used unique molecular identifiers. From the PCR reads, TCRdb called clonotypes with MiXCR, one entry per CDR3 protein. The sample includes over 150,000 distinct CDR3 sequences, roughly 7.1% of them seen just once. Study-wide points: It was surviving recipient T cells and thymic progenitors that gave some patients high TCRbeta diversity at day 60. The main origin of T-cell counts and diversity one year after transplant was newly produced T cells. Several hundred graft clones that had expanded were reportedly the source of alpha-beta T cells about two months after transplant.

The specimen comprised PBMCs, sampled before TCRalphabeta/CD19-depleted stem cell transplant. The origin of this receptor is a boy aged 2 to 10 with acute lymphoblastic leukemia, due to receive a stem cell transplant. The V call is TRBV25-1, the J call TRBJ2-2, with a weak D call TRBD2 (6 bases). The CDR3 coding sequence is TGTGCCCCGGGGAGGCAGGTGCTGAACACCGGGGAGCTGTTTTTT. Its translation: CAPGRQVLNTGELFF.